Listed here are 9 T cell receptor beta chains from one sample, sequenced in a study of CD8 T cells in Susac syndrome. RNA was extracted with the RNeasy kit, and a quantity of about 0.45 to 1 ug was reverse transcribed using random hexamers. TCRdb re-called the immunoSEQ multiplex PCR reads with MiXCR, one entry per CDR3 protein. The sample records under 150,000 distinct CDR3 sequences, around 91% being singletons. The sequenced sample consisted of CD8+ T cells from PBMCs. The receptors derive from a human donor with multiple sclerosis.

The gene calls are TRBV28 and TRBJ2-1, with D perhaps matching TRBD1 or TRBD2 (5 bases each). This CDR3 is built from 15 residues. V shed 8 bases and J shed 1 base, with 15 bases lying between them. From germline, CDR1 is MDHEN and CDR2 SYDVKM. The DNA of the CDR3 is TGTGCCAGCCGTTATCAGGGAGTTTCCTACAATGAGCAGTTCTTC. It specifies CASRYQGVSYNEQFF.

J is TRBJ2-3 and V is TRBV5-1, with 8 bases matching TRBD2. The CDR3 runs to 18 residues. After removal of 3 bases from V and 4 bases from J, the junction contained 16 bases not matched to a gene. CDR1 SGHRS and CDR2 YFSETQ come from the germline V gene. CDR3 loop: CASSSVPGRALTADTQYF. For the CDR3, the DNA is TGCGCCAGCAGCTCCGTTCCCGGGAGGGCCCTTACTGCAGATACGCAGTATTTT.

The V and J genes are TRBV4-3 and TRBJ1-2; a possible D gene is TRBD1 (6 bases). V lost 0 bases and J lost 5, with 10 bases in between. CDR1 is LGHNA and CDR2 is YSLEER in the germline V gene. The CDR3 has 14 residues. DNA of the CDR3: TGCGCCAGCAGCCAAGACATCGGACAGTATGGCTACACCTTC. Translation: CASSQDIGQYGYTF.

This chain uses TRBV9 with TRBJ1-3; D call uncertain. CDR3 length: 13 amino acids. V was trimmed by 5 bases and J by 7 bases, leaving 13 bases between them. Germline lookup yields CDR1 SGDLS and CDR2 YYNGEE. The CDR3 sequence: CASRGGIANTIYF. The CDR3 DNA follows: TGTGCCAGCAGGGGAGGGATCGCGAACACCATATATTTT.

The chain links TRBV24-1 to TRBJ2-1; 14 bases agree with TRBD2. Germline V CDR1 and CDR2: KGHDR, SFDVKD. This CDR3 is built from 16 residues. The trim removed 0 bases at V and 10 bases at J, leaving 4 bases unmatched. DNA of the CDR3: TGTGCCACCAGTGATTTGGGGACTAGCGGGAGTTGGGAGCAGTTCTTC. Amino acids: CATSDLGTSGSWEQFF.

V and J are TRBV5-1 and TRBJ2-2, with 7 bases identical to TRBD1. CDR3 length: 16 amino acids. From germline, CDR1 is SGHRS and CDR2 YFSETQ. Trimming removed 4 bases from V and 6 bases from J; junction bases left unmatched: 12. In DNA, the CDR3 is TGCGCCAGCAGCGGAGAATACAGGGGAGATTCCGGGGAGCTGTTTTTT. This encodes CASSGEYRGDSGELFF.

On this clonotype itself: An end of the junction differs from the germline gene, which may be a read error. The J gene is TRBJ2-1, the V gene TRBV9, with D unclear. CDR1 and CDR2 (germline): SGDLS, YYNGEE. The CDR3 sequence is 12 residues long. The CDR3 DNA follows: TGTGCTAGCAGCCCCTCGCCGCTGGAGCAGTTCTTC. Its protein is CASSPSPLEQFF. The full variable domain, with the rest looked up from reference TRBV9 and TRBJ2-1, is DSGVTQTPKHLITATGQRVTLRCSPRSGDLSVYWYQQSLDQGLQFLIQYYNGEERAKGNILERFSAQQFPDLHSELNLSSLELGDSALYFCASSPSPLEQFFGPGTRLTVL.

This clonotype was found a few times. The chain employs TRBV10-3 and TRBJ1-1; possible D gene TRBD1, 5 bases. The CDR3 extends over 16 amino acids. From germline, CDR1 is ENHRY and CDR2 SYGVKD. Between the trimmed V and J ends, which lost 0 bases and 1 base, there was a span of 12 bases. The CDR3 sequence: CAISESGLGRNTEAFF. CDR3 DNA: TGTGCCATCAGTGAGTCGGGGCTTGGGAGGAACACTGAAGCTTTCTTT.

The chain has TRBV6-2 or TRBV6-3 and TRBJ1-5; 10 bases align to TRBD1. From germline, CDR1 is MNHEY and CDR2 SVGEGT. The CDR3 has 14 residues. The junction had 4 bases not matched to a gene; V was cut back by 4 bases and J by 7 bases. The CDR3 loop is CASSSWTGGQPQHF. CDR3 nucleotide sequence: TGTGCCAGCAGTTCCTGGACAGGGGGGCAGCCCCAGCATTTT.